Presented here are 4 T cell receptor beta chains from one specimen sequenced in a study of blood T cell repertoires in COVID-19. TCRdb's copy holds only in-frame clones and misses some; the assay was immunoSEQ multiplex PCR. Among about 250,000 clones listed, approximately 88% were seen once. The sample consisted of peripheral blood. These receptors were taken from a man aged 40-50 years with acute or convalescent COVID-19.

The CDR3: CASSLQDNTEAFF. The CDR3 DNA sequence: TGTGCCAGCAGTTTGCAGGATAACACTGAAGCTTTCTTT. J is TRBJ1-1 and V is TRBV11-1; D remains unclear. CDR3 length equals 13 residues. Trimming stripped 6 bases from V and 2 bases from J, with 10 bases between. Germline V lookup: CDR1 SGHAT, CDR2 FQDESV (reference sequence).

The chain joins TRBV5-1 to TRBJ1-1; 9 bases are shared with TRBD1. The trim removed 1 base at V and 1 base at J, leaving 14 bases unmatched. The germline V gene has CDR1 SGHRS and CDR2 YFSETQ. The CDR3 is 19 residues long. In DNA form, the CDR3 reads TGCGCCAGCAGCTTGCTCGGACAGGGGTCTCATTCCAAGAACACTGAAGCTTTCTTT. Translating gives CASSLLGQGSHSKNTEAFF.

V gene TRBV6-5 combines with J gene TRBJ1-1; weak D call: TRBD1 (6 bases). Trimming took 6 bases from V and 5 from J, leaving 13 bases between them. The CDR3 runs 13 residues. Per germline, CDR1 MNHEY and CDR2 SVGAGI. Written as DNA, the CDR3 is TGTGCCAGCAGATTGGCAGGGGTGACTGAAGCTTTCTTT. This codes for CASRLAGVTEAFF.

The rearrangement uses TRBV5-1 and TRBJ2-2; 9 nucleotides line up with TRBD2. The CDR3 sequence is 18 residues long. Germline CDR1 SGHRS, CDR2 YFSETQ. V was pared by 0 bases and J by 1 base, with 7 bases of the junction left unmatched. The CDR3 region is CASSLGPTSGGNTGELFF. CDR3 nucleotides: TGCGCCAGCAGCTTGGGCCCGACTAGCGGAGGGAACACCGGGGAGCTGTTTTTT.